These 7 T cell receptor beta chains were sequenced from one sample in a study of T cells after yellow fever vaccination. MiXCR, applied by TCRdb to the 5' RACE reads, yields one record per CDR3 protein. There are fewer than 150,000 distinct CDR3 sequences in the sample; 6.5% to 9% occur only once, and 2.7% lies in the top ten. The sample in question was CD4+ T cells sorted from PBMCs, obtained 35 to 50 days after the first yellow fever vaccination. The receptors stem from a man younger than 35 who received the YFV17D yellow fever vaccine.

This clonotype has ten or more counts. This chain connects TRBV6-1 to TRBJ2-1; 7 bases are a match to TRBD1. The V and J ends lost 6 bases and 3 bases, in that order; junction bases with no gene match: 5. This CDR3 spans 14 amino acids. Looked up from germline, CDR1 is MNHNS and CDR2 is SASEGT. The CDR3 loop reads CASSIRGNYNEQFF. In nucleotides, the CDR3 is TGTGCCAGCAGCATCAGGGGGAACTACAATGAGCAGTTCTTC.

The table lists this clonotype with a few counts. The V call is TRBV4-3, the J call TRBJ2-1; 12 nucleotides agree with TRBD2. Germline lookup yields CDR1 LGHNA and CDR2 YSLEER. V lost 1 base and J lost 8; bases outside the gene matches: 6. The CDR3 extends over 16 amino acids. The CDR3 coding sequence is TGCGCCAGCAGCCAAGCAGGACTAGCGGGGCGTGATGAGCAGTTCTTC. As protein: CASSQAGLAGRDEQFF.

The V and J genes are TRBV5-6 and TRBJ1-6; D perhaps matches TRBD1 (6 bases). The germline V and J ends were trimmed by 4 bases and 0 bases, with 14 bases remaining between them. Germline CDR1 is SGHDT and CDR2 is YYEEEE. This CDR3 region has 17 residues. In DNA form, the CDR3 reads TGTGCCAGCAGCAAAGCGACAGGAAGCTCCTATAATTCACCCCTCCACTTT. Protein: CASSKATGSSYNSPLHF.

This clonotype was picked up many times. The chain carries TRBV6-1 and TRBJ2-3, with 11 bases aligning to TRBD2. The germline V gene has CDR1 MNHNS and CDR2 SASEGT. Trimming removed 6 bases from V and 15 bases from J; junction bases left unmatched: 14. The CDR3 is 14 amino acids. The chain's CDR3 is CASRDRSGGARDYF. The DNA for the CDR3 is TGTGCCAGCAGGGACCGTAGCGGGGGGGCCCGCGATTATTTT.

This clonotype came up many times. The chain recombines TRBV5-1 with TRBJ2-7; 8 nucleotides agree with TRBD2. The CDR3 has 15 amino acids. V dropped 4 bases and J dropped 3; count of bases not matched to a gene: 9. CDR1 is SGHRS, CDR2 YFSETQ, per germline. The CDR3 DNA reads as TGCGCCAGCAGCATCAATAGCGGGGCGGGCTACGAGCAGTACTTC. It codes for CASSINSGAGYEQYF.

This clonotype was picked up many times. The chain combines TRBV7-8 with TRBJ2-7; possibly TRBD2 for D (5 bases). In germline, CDR1 is SGHVS, CDR2 FQNEAQ. Deletions cut 1 base from V and 3 bases from J, with 10 bases between. CDR3 length: 14 residues. CDR3 loop: CASSLGTERYEQYV. The CDR3 DNA reads TGTGCCAGCAGCTTAGGGACTGAACGCTACGAGCAGTACGTC.

This clonotype was recorded at least ten times. The chain joins TRBV7-2 to TRBJ2-3, with unresolved D. V shed 5 bases and J shed 1 base, with 10 bases lying between them. Germline CDR1 SGHTA, CDR2 FQGNSA. The CDR3 runs 14 residues. CDR3 sequence reads: CASSPGWRTDTQYF. CDR3 coding DNA: TGTGCCAGCAGCCCCGGATGGCGCACAGATACGCAGTATTTT. Drawing the rest from reference TRBV7-2 and TRBJ2-3, the complete variable domain is GAGVSQSPSNKVTEKGKDVELRCDPISGHTALYWYRQSLGQGLEFLIYFQGNSAPDKSGLPSDRFSAERTGGSVSTLTIQRTQQEDSAVYLCASSPGWRTDTQYFGPGTRLTVL.